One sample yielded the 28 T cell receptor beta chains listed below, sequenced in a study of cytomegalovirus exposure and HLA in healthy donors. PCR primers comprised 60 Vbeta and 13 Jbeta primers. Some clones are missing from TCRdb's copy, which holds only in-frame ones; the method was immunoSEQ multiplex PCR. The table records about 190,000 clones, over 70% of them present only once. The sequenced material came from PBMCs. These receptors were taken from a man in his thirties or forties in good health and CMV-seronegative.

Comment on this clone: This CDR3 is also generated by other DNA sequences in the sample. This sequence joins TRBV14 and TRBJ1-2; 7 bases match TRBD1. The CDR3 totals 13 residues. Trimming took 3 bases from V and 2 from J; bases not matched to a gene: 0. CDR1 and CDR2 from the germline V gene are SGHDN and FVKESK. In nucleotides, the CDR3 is TGTGCCAGCAGCCAGGGACAGAACTATGGCTACACCTTC. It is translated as CASSQGQNYGYTF.

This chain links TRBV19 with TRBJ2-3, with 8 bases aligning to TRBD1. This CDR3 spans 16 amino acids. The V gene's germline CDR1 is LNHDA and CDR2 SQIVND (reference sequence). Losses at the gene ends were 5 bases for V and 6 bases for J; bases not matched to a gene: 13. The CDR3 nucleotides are TGTGCCAGTAGTTTCGAACAGGGGGGTGGCGGCGATACGCAGTATTTT. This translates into CASSFEQGGGGDTQYF.

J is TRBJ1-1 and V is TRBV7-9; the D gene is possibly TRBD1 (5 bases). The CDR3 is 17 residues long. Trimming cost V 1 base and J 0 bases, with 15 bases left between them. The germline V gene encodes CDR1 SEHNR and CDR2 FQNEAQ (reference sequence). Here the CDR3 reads CASSLVGGARMNTEAFF. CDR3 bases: TGTGCCAGCAGCTTAGTAGGAGGGGCGCGGATGAACACTGAAGCTTTCTTT. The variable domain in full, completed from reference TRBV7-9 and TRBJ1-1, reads DTGVSQNPRHKITKRGQNVTFRCDPISEHNRLYWYRQTLGQGPEFLTYFQNEAQLEKSRLLSDRFSAERPKGSFSTLEIQRTEQGDSAMYLCASSLVGGARMNTEAFFGQGTRLTVV.

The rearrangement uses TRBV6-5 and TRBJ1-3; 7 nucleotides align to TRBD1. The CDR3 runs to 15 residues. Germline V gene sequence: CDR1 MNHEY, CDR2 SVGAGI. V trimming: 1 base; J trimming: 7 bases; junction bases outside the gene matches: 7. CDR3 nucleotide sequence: TGTGCCAGCAGTTACTTAGGGCCCAGGGGGAACACCATATATTTT. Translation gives CASSYLGPRGNTIYF.

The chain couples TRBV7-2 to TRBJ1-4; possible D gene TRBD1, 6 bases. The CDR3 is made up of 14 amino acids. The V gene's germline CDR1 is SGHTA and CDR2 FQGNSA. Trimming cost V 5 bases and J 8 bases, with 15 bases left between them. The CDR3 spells CASSLTGAGEKLFF. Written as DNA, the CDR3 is TGTGCCAGCAGCCTGACAGGAGCGGGGGAAAAACTGTTTTTT.

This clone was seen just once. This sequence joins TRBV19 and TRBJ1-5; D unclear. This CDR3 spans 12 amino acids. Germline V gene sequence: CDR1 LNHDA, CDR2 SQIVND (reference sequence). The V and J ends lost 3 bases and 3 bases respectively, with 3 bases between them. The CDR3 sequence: CASSILNQPQHF. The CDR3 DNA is TGTGCCAGTAGTATTCTCAATCAGCCCCAGCATTTT.

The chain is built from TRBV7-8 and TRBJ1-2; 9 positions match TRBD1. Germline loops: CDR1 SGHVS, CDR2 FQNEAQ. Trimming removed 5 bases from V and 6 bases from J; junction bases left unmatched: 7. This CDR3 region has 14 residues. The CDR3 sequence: CASSPKRTGDGYTF. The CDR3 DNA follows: TGTGCCAGCAGCCCTAAACGGACAGGGGATGGCTACACCTTC.

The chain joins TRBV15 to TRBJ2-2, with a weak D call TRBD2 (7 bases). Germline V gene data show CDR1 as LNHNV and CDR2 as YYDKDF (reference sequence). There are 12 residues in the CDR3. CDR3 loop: CGGGEKSGELFF. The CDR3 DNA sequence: TGTGGCGGGGGCGAGAAGTCCGGGGAGCTGTTTTTT.

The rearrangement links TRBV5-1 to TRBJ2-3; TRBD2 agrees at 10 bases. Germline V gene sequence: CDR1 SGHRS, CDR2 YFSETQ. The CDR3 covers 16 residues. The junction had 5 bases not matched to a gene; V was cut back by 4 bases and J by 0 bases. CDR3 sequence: CASSTGLAASTDTQYF. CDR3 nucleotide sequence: TGCGCCAGCAGCACCGGACTAGCGGCTAGCACAGATACGCAGTATTTT.

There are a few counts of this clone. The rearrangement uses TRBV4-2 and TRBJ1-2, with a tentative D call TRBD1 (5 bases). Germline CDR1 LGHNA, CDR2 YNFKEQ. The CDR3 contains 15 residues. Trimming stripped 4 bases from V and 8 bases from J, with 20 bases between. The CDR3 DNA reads TGTGCCAGCAGCCCTACCCTAGCACGGGGGGGAGGCTACACCTTC. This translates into CASSPTLARGGGYTF.

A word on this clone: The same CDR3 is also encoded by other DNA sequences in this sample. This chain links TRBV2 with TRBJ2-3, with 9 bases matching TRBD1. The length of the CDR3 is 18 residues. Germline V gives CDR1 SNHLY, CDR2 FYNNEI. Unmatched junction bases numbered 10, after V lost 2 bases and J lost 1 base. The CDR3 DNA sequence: TGTGCCAGCAGTGAAACGTTTGGGTGGGACAGGGGCACAGATACGCAGTATTTT. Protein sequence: CASSETFGWDRGTDTQYF.

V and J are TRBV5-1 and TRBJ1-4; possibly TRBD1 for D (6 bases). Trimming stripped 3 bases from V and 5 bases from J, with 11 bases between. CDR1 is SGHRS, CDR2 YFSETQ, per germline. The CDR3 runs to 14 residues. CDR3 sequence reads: CASSSGQVNEKLFF. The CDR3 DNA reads TGCGCCAGCAGCTCGGGACAAGTAAATGAAAAACTGTTTTTT.

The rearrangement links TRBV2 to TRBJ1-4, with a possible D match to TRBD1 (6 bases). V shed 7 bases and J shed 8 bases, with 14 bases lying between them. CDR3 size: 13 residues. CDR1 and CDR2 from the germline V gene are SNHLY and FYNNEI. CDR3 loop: CASTGAAREKLFF. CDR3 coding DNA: TGTGCCAGCACAGGGGCCGCGAGGGAAAAACTGTTTTTT.

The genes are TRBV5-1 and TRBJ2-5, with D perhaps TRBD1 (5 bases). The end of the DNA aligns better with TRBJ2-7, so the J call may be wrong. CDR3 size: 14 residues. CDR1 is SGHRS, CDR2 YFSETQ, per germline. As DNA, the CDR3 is TGCGCCAGCAGTCCGTCAGGGTCTTCCTACGAGCAGTACTTC. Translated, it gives CASSPSGSSYEQYF.

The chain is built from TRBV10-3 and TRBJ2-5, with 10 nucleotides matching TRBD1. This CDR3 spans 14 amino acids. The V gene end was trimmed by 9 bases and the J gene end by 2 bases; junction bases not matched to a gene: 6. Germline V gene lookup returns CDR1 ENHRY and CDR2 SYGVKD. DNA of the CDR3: TGTGCCATTTCCGGGACAGGGGCTCAAGAGACCCAGTACTTC. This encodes CAISGTGAQETQYF.

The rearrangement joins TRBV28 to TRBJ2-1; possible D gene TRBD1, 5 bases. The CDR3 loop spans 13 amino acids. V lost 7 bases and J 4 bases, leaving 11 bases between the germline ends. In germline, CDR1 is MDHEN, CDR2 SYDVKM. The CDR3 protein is CASTPDIYNEQFF. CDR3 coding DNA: TGTGCCAGCACCCCGGACATATACAATGAGCAGTTCTTC.

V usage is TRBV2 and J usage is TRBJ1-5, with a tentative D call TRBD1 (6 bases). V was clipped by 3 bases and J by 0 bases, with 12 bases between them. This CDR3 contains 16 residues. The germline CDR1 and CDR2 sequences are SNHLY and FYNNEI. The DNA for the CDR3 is TGTGCCAGCAGTGATCTAGGACAGAATAGCAATCAGCCCCAGCATTTT. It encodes CASSDLGQNSNQPQHF.

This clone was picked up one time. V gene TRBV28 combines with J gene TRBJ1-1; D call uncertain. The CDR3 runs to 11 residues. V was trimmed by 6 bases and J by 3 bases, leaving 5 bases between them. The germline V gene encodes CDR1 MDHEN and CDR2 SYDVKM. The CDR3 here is CASSLYTEAFF. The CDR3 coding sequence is TGTGCCAGCAGCCTTTACACTGAAGCTTTCTTT.

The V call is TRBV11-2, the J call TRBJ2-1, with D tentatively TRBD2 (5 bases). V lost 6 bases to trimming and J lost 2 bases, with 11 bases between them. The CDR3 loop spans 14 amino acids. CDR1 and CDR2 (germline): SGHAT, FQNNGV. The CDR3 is CASRTSSTYNEQFF. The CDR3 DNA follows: TGTGCCAGCAGAACTAGTAGTACCTACAATGAGCAGTTCTTC.

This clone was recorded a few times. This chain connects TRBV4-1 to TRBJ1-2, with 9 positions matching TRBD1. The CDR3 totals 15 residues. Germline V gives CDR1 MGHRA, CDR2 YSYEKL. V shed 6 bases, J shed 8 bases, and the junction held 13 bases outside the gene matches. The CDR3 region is CASSPMGQGNGGYTF. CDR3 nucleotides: TGCGCCAGCAGTCCTATGGGACAGGGAAATGGAGGCTACACCTTC.

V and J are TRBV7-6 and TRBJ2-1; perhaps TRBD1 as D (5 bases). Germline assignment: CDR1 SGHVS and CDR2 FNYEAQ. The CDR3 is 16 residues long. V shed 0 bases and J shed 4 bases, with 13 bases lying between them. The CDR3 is CASSLALQGEYNEQFF. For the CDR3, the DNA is TGTGCCAGCAGCTTAGCGCTCCAGGGTGAATACAATGAGCAGTTCTTC.

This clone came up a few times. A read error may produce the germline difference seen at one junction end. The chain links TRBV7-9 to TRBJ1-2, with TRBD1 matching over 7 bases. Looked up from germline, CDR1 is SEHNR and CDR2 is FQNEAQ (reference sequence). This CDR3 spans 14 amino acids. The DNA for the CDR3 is TGTTCCAGCAGCTTGGCAGGGGGTACCTATGGCTACACCTTC. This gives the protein CSSSLAGGTYGYTF. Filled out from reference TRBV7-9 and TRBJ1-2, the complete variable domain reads DTGVSQNPRHKITKRGQNVTFRCDPISEHNRLYWYRQTLGQGPEFLTYFQNEAQLEKSRLLSDRFSAERPKGSFSTLEIQRTEQGDSAMYLCSSSLAGGTYGYTFGSGTRLTVV.

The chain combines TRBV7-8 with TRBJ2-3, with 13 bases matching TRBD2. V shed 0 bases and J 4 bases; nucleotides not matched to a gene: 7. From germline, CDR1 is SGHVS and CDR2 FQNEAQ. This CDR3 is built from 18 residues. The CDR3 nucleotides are TGTGCCAGCAGCTTAGCAAAGGGACTAGCGGGAAGGGCAGATACGCAGTATTTT. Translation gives CASSLAKGLAGRADTQYF. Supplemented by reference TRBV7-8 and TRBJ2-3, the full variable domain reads GAGVSQSPRYKVAKRGQDVALRCDPISGHVSLFWYQQALGQGPEFLTYFQNEAQLDKSGLPSDRFFAERPEGSVSTLKIQRTQQEDSAVYLCASSLAKGLAGRADTQYFGPGTRLTVL.

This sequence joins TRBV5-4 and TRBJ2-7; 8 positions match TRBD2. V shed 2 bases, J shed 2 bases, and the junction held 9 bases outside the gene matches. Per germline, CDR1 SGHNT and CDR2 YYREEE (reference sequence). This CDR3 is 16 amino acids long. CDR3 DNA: TGTGCCAGCAGCTTATCCAGGACTAGCCTTCCCTACGAGCAGTACTTC. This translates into CASSLSRTSLPYEQYF.

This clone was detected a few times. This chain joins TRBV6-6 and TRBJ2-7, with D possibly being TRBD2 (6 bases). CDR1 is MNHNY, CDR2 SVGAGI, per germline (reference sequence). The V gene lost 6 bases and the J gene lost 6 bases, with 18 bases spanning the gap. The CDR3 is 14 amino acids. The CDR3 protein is CASRPDAGPLEQYF. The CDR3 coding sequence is TGTGCCAGCAGACCGGACGCGGGGCCTCTCGAGCAGTACTTC.

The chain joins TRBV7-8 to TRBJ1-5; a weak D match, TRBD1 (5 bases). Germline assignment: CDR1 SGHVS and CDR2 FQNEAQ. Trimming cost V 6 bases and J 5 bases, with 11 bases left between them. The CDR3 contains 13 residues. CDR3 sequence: CASSYEGDQPQHF. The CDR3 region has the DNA TGTGCCAGCAGTTACGAAGGGGATCAGCCCCAGCATTTT. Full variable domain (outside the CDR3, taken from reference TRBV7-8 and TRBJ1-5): GAGVSQSPRYKVAKRGQDVALRCDPISGHVSLFWYQQALGQGPEFLTYFQNEAQLDKSGLPSDRFFAERPEGSVSTLKIQRTQQEDSAVYLCASSYEGDQPQHFGDGTRLSIL.

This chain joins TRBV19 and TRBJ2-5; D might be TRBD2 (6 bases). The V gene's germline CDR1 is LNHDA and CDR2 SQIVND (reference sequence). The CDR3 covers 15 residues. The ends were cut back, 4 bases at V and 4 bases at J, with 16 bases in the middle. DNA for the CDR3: TGTGCCAGTAGTAGTCCGACTAGGGGAGGAGAGACCCAGTACTTC. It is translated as CASSSPTRGGETQYF.

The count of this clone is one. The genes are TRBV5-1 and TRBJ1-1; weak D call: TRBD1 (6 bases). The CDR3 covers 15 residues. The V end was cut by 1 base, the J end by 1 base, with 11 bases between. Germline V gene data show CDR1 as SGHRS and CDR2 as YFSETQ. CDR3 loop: CASSLSGRGNTEAFF. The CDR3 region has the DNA TGCGCCAGCAGCTTGTCTGGCAGGGGGAACACTGAAGCTTTCTTT. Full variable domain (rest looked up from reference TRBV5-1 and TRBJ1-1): KAGVTQTPRYLIKTRGQQVTLSCSPISGHRSVSWYQQTPGQGLQFLFEYFSETQRNKGNFPGRFSGRQFSNSRSEMNVSTLELGDSALYLCASSLSGRGNTEAFFGQGTRLTVV.